This passage covers 31 T cell receptor beta chains from one sample sequenced in a study of early stage breast cancer tumors. Sequencing was performed with immunoSEQ multiplex PCR; in TCRdb, only in-frame clones are kept and a portion is missing. Of approximately 30,000 clones listed, about 80% were seen once; the top ten hold about 13%. Sequencing was carried out using blood. The source is a person in their sixties with breast cancer.

The rearrangement uses TRBV5-1 and TRBJ2-1; TRBD2 aligns across 7 bases. CDR1 is SGHRS, CDR2 YFSETQ, per germline. CDR3 length: 18 residues. V was clipped by 4 bases and J by 8 bases; unmatched bases: 21. The CDR3 loop reads CASSPHRTRVRGGHEQFF. The CDR3 DNA reads TGCGCCAGCAGCCCCCACAGGACTAGAGTTCGGGGTGGCCATGAGCAGTTCTTC.

This chain joins TRBV30 and TRBJ1-3, with a weak D call TRBD1 (6 bases). Germline V CDR1 and CDR2: GTSNPN, SVGIG (reference sequence). The V end was cut by 0 bases, the J end by 8 bases, with 14 bases between. This CDR3 is built from 14 residues. The DNA of the CDR3 is TGTGCCTGGAGTGTACGGACAGCGGTGGACACCATATATTTT. It yields the protein CAWSVRTAVDTIYF.

J is TRBJ2-3 and V is TRBV5-4; 7 bases are a match to TRBD2. The V and J ends lost 4 bases and 8 bases, in that order; junction bases with no gene match: 7. This CDR3 region has 13 residues. The germline V gene encodes CDR1 SGHNT and CDR2 YYREEE (reference sequence). The CDR3 loop is CASSTTSVPTQYF. The CDR3 nucleotides read TGTGCCAGCAGCACCACTAGCGTCCCTACGCAGTATTTT.

The chain uses TRBV9 and TRBJ2-5; 13 bases line up with TRBD2. V lost 2 bases to trimming and J lost 4 bases; unmatched junction nucleotides: 8. The CDR3 has 17 amino acids. Germline CDR1 and CDR2: SGDLS and YYNGEE. The CDR3 sequence is CASSVSGTSGIGETQYF. CDR3 nucleotides: TGTGCCAGCAGCGTTTCCGGGACTAGCGGGATTGGAGAGACCCAGTACTTC.

The chain employs TRBV5-1 and TRBJ2-5; 8 positions match TRBD2. J lost 1 base, V lost 0 bases, and 5 bases had no gene match. This CDR3 has 16 amino acids. CDR1 is SGHRS and CDR2 is YFSETQ in the germline V gene. This CDR3 is CASSLVPTSVQETQYF. Written as DNA, the CDR3 is TGCGCCAGCAGCTTGGTACCGACTAGCGTCCAAGAGACCCAGTACTTC. Full variable domain (rest looked up from reference TRBV5-1 and TRBJ2-5): KAGVTQTPRYLIKTRGQQVTLSCSPISGHRSVSWYQQTPGQGLQFLFEYFSETQRNKGNFPGRFSGRQFSNSRSEMNVSTLELGDSALYLCASSLVPTSVQETQYFGPGTRLLVL.

The genes are TRBV5-6 and TRBJ2-3; 9 bases match TRBD1. The CDR3 is made up of 12 amino acids. Losses at the gene ends were 4 bases for V and 11 bases for J; bases not matched to a gene: 5. Germline assignment: CDR1 SGHDT and CDR2 YYEEEE. The CDR3 here is CASSIQGAVQYF. The CDR3 nucleotides read TGTGCCAGCAGCATACAGGGGGCCGTGCAGTATTTT.

This rearrangement joins TRBV18 to TRBJ2-7; no reliable D call. Germline V CDR1 and CDR2: KGHSH, LQKENI. Deletions cut 3 bases from V and 0 bases from J, with 9 bases between. The CDR3 runs to 14 residues. The CDR3 DNA sequence: TGTGCCAGCTCACCGACTTTGAGCTCCTACGAGCAGTACTTC. Encoded protein: CASSPTLSSYEQYF.

The J gene is TRBJ2-7, the V gene TRBV5-4; 8 bases fit TRBD2. Looked up from germline, CDR1 is SGHNT and CDR2 is YYREEE (reference sequence). V lost 3 bases and J lost 0; bases outside the gene matches: 8. The CDR3 is 16 amino acids. The CDR3 sequence: CASSSESGTSSYEQYF. The DNA for the CDR3 is TGTGCCAGCAGCTCCGAGTCGGGGACTAGCTCCTACGAGCAGTACTTC. Looking up the rest from reference TRBV5-4 and TRBJ2-7 gives the full variable domain: ETGVTQSPTHLIKTRGQQVTLRCSSQSGHNTVSWYQQALGQGPQFIFQYYREEENGRGNFPPRFSGLQFPNYSSELNVNALELDDSALYLCASSSESGTSSYEQYFGPGTRLTVT.

V gene TRBV29-1 combines with J gene TRBJ1-2, with TRBD1 matching 11 bases. The CDR3 consists of 16 residues. Germline trimming cut 6 bases from V and 0 bases from J; bases unmatched to any gene: 9. Germline V CDR1 and CDR2: SQVTM, ANQGSEA. CDR3 nucleotide sequence: TGCAGCGTGAGGGGGGACAGGGGGGGTCCTAACTATGGCTACACCTTC. Amino acid sequence: CSVRGDRGGPNYGYTF.

This clone has only a few counts. The chain is built from TRBV27 and TRBJ2-7, with D maybe TRBD1 (6 bases). CDR3 length equals 13 residues. Germline V lookup: CDR1 MNHEY, CDR2 SMNVEV (reference sequence). Trimming removed 6 bases at V and 1 base at J, with 10 bases between. The CDR3 sequence: CASRDRPSYEQYF. In nucleotides, the CDR3 is TGTGCCAGCAGGGACAGACCTTCCTACGAGCAGTACTTC.

The rearrangement joins TRBV14 to TRBJ1-3; D possibly corresponds to TRBD1 (5 bases). The V end was cut by 2 bases, the J end by 1 base, with 9 bases between. The CDR3 runs to 15 residues. Germline V gene data show CDR1 as SGHDN and CDR2 as FVKESK. The CDR3 DNA sequence: TGTGCCAGCAGCCAACAGCCAGGGTCTGGAAACACCATATATTTT. It codes for CASSQQPGSGNTIYF. Using reference TRBV14 and TRBJ1-3 for the parts outside the CDR3, the full variable domain is EAGVTQFPSHSVIEKGQTVTLRCDPISGHDNLYWYRRVMGKEIKFLLHFVKESKQDESGMPNNRFLAERTGGTYSTLKVQPAELEDSGVYFCASSQQPGSGNTIYFGEGSWLTVV.

The V gene is TRBV6-6, the J gene TRBJ2-7; 8 nucleotides agree with TRBD2. The germline V gene has CDR1 MNHNY and CDR2 SVGAGI (reference sequence). J lost 1 base, V lost 6 bases, and 8 bases had no gene match. The CDR3 is made up of 15 amino acids. CDR3 protein: CASRGRGRISYEQYF. DNA for the CDR3: TGTGCCAGCAGGGGTCGCGGGAGGATTTCCTACGAGCAGTACTTC.

This clone has only one observation. This chain connects TRBV11-2 to TRBJ2-7; tentative D call: TRBD2 (5 bases). CDR3 length: 15 amino acids. Germline CDR1 SGHAT, CDR2 FQNNGV. V was pared by 5 bases and J by 0 bases, with 14 bases between. CDR3 residues: CASSTSTRASYEQYF. The CDR3 DNA reads TGTGCCAGCAGCACGTCAACTAGGGCCTCCTACGAGCAGTACTTC.

V usage is TRBV28 and J usage is TRBJ2-7, with 9 positions matching TRBD1. The CDR3 totals 15 residues. The V segment lost 5 bases and the J segment 5 bases; nucleotides outside the gene matches: 10. The V gene's germline CDR1 is MDHEN and CDR2 SYDVKM. This CDR3 is CASSPPGTGRNEQYF. In nucleotides, the CDR3 is TGTGCCAGCAGTCCGCCCGGGACAGGGCGCAACGAGCAGTACTTC.

The chain links TRBV4-3 to TRBJ2-3; D possibly corresponds to TRBD1 (5 bases). The CDR3 spans 15 residues. The germline V and J ends were trimmed by 0 bases and 4 bases, with 11 bases remaining between them. Germline CDR1 is LGHNA and CDR2 is YSLEER. CDR3 residues: CASSQDGRGSDTQYF. In DNA form, the CDR3 reads TGCGCCAGCAGCCAAGATGGAAGGGGCTCAGATACGCAGTATTTT.

V usage is TRBV5-1 and J usage is TRBJ2-7, with 9 bases lining up with TRBD2. Germline V gene data show CDR1 as SGHRS and CDR2 as YFSETQ. CDR3 length: 15 amino acids. Trimming cost V 0 bases and J 6 bases; bases outside gene matches: 7. The CDR3 DNA sequence: TGCGCCAGCAGCTTGGCCGGGGCAGCGGGAGGCGAGCAGTACTTC. This translates into CASSLAGAAGGEQYF.

CDR3 in DNA: TGTGCCAGCAGCGTAGACCAGGGGGCCTACGAGCAGTACTTC. This translates into CASSVDQGAYEQYF. This chain connects TRBV9 to TRBJ2-7; 7 nucleotides line up with TRBD1. Losses at the gene ends were 0 bases for V and 2 bases for J; bases not matched to a gene: 2. Germline CDR1 reads SGDLS; CDR2 reads YYNGEE. The CDR3 is made up of 14 amino acids.

The chain joins TRBV4-2 to TRBJ1-1; 7 bases are a match to TRBD1. There are 18 residues in the CDR3. Germline V gene data show CDR1 as LGHNA and CDR2 as YNFKEQ. V shed 1 base, J shed 0 bases, and the junction held 11 bases outside the gene matches. CDR3 coding DNA: TGTGCCAGCAGCCAAGGTCCGGCAGGGGGTGGGATGAACACTGAAGCTTTCTTT. Protein: CASSQGPAGGGMNTEAFF.

The V and J genes are TRBV18 and TRBJ1-2; tentative D call: TRBD1 (5 bases). Germline values: CDR1 KGHSH, CDR2 LQKENI. The CDR3 extends over 16 amino acids. V was trimmed by 3 bases and J by 6 bases, leaving 20 bases between them. The CDR3 spells CASSPLDRTGVDGYTF. The CDR3 DNA reads as TGTGCCAGCTCACCCCTCGACAGAACTGGGGTGGATGGCTACACCTTC.

The genes are TRBV11-3 and TRBJ1-3; 9 bases are a match to TRBD1. Unmatched junction bases numbered 3, after V lost 5 bases and J lost 7 bases. The CDR3 sequence is 13 residues long. Germline V lookup: CDR1 SGHNT, CDR2 YENEEA. CDR3 loop: CASSTGTGNTIYF. The CDR3 bases are TGTGCCAGCAGCACCGGGACAGGGAACACCATATATTTT.

This rearrangement joins TRBV18 to TRBJ2-7; 8 nucleotides match TRBD1. After removal of 3 bases from V and 1 base from J, the junction contained 2 bases not matched to a gene. Germline V CDR1 and CDR2: KGHSH, LQKENI. This CDR3 spans 14 amino acids. The CDR3: CASSPGQESYEQYF. CDR3 nucleotide sequence: TGTGCCAGCTCACCGGGACAGGAATCCTACGAGCAGTACTTC.

This clone was seen only a few times. This rearrangement joins TRBV2 to TRBJ1-4; D ambiguous. CDR3 length: 15 residues. Deletions cut 3 bases from V and 8 bases from J, with 16 bases between. Per the germline V gene, CDR1 is SNHLY and CDR2 is FYNNEI. For the CDR3, the DNA is TGTGCCAGCAGTGATCAGTCGGGGATTGGGGAAAAACTGTTTTTT. Translated: CASSDQSGIGEKLFF. The variable domain in full, completed from reference TRBV2 and TRBJ1-4, reads EPEVTQTPSHQVTQMGQEVILRCVPISNHLYFYWYRQILGQKVEFLVSFYNNEISEKSEIFDDQFSVERPDGSNFTLKIRSTKLEDSAMYFCASSDQSGIGEKLFFGSGTQLSVL.

The rearrangement links TRBV4-3 to TRBJ1-2, with 8 bases that match TRBD1. CDR1 and CDR2 from the germline V gene are LGHNA and YSLEER. The CDR3 runs to 16 residues. Germline trimming cut 0 bases from V and 4 bases from J; bases unmatched to any gene: 7. The DNA of the CDR3 is TGCGCCAGCAGCCAAGATAACCAGGGGGCAGGCTATGGCTACACCTTC. It specifies CASSQDNQGAGYGYTF.

This clone was picked up one time. The V and J genes are TRBV28 and TRBJ1-5; 7 bases map to TRBD1. The V and J ends lost 7 bases and 7 bases, in that order; junction bases with no gene match: 16. This CDR3 has 16 amino acids. The germline V gene has CDR1 MDHEN and CDR2 SYDVKM. CDR3 residues: CASTPRGDSTAQPQHF. The CDR3 DNA is TGTGCCAGCACCCCAAGAGGGGACAGTACAGCCCAGCCCCAGCATTTT.

The chain employs TRBV29-1 and TRBJ2-1; 10 bases map to TRBD2. V was pared by 4 bases and J by 0 bases, with 6 bases of the junction left unmatched. The CDR3 covers 16 residues. Per germline, CDR1 SQVTM and CDR2 ANQGSEA. For the CDR3, the DNA is TGCAGCGTTGGGACTAGCGGAGGCAGCTCCTACAATGAGCAGTTCTTC. Its translation: CSVGTSGGSSYNEQFF.

The chain has TRBV7-6 and TRBJ2-4, with a tentative D call TRBD1 (5 bases). Looked up from germline, CDR1 is SGHVS and CDR2 is FNYEAQ. This CDR3 is built from 17 residues. The ends were cut back, 1 base at V and 1 base at J, with 14 bases in the middle. CDR3 DNA sequence: TGTGCCAGCAGCTTAGGTCAGGGATTTAGGGCCAAAAACATTCAGTACTTC. This sequence encodes CASSLGQGFRAKNIQYF.

The chain uses TRBV2 and TRBJ2-5, with 9 bases lining up with TRBD2. This CDR3 is built from 16 residues. Trimming at V came to 2 bases and at J to 5 bases, leaving 9 bases not matched to a gene. Germline CDR1 and CDR2: SNHLY and FYNNEI. CDR3 sequence reads: CASSENRAGGMETQYF. The CDR3 DNA follows: TGTGCCAGCAGTGAAAACCGAGCGGGAGGTATGGAGACCCAGTACTTC.

With respect to this clone: Since no conserved phenylalanine or tryptophan closes the CDR3, a read error is the likely cause. No DNA is shown, since the ends of the CDR3 on it are uncertain; the CDR3 is the one TCRdb lists. The rearrangement uses TRBV5-6 and TRBJ1-1; the DNA was not compared with TRBD1, the D call given in the table. Counting both end residues, the CDR3 totals 13 amino acids. The germline CDR1 and CDR2 sequences are SGHDT and YYEEEE. The CDR3 sequence: CASSLGETQGGFS.

The chain has TRBV5-1 and TRBJ2-1, with 10 bases fitting TRBD2. Germline CDR1 and CDR2: SGHRS and YFSETQ. The CDR3 is 16 amino acids. V lost 3 bases and J lost 8; bases outside the gene matches: 11. The DNA for the CDR3 is TGCGCCAGCAGCTATGTCAGCGGGAGGGCCCTCGATGAGCAGTTCTTC. This sequence encodes CASSYVSGRALDEQFF.

This chain joins TRBV5-1 and TRBJ2-7; a weak D match, TRBD2 (6 bases). The germline V gene encodes CDR1 SGHRS and CDR2 YFSETQ. Trimming removed 4 bases from V and 2 bases from J, with 22 bases in between. The CDR3 runs to 17 residues. The CDR3 here is CASSRQGTPSATYEQYF. In DNA form, the CDR3 reads TGCGCCAGCAGCCGACAAGGGACGCCTAGCGCGACCTACGAGCAGTACTTC. Full variable domain (rest looked up from reference TRBV5-1 and TRBJ2-7): KAGVTQTPRYLIKTRGQQVTLSCSPISGHRSVSWYQQTPGQGLQFLFEYFSETQRNKGNFPGRFSGRQFSNSRSEMNVSTLELGDSALYLCASSRQGTPSATYEQYFGPGTRLTVT.

This clone appeared once. The chain is built from TRBV5-1 and TRBJ2-6; possible D gene TRBD1, 6 bases. Germline V CDR1 and CDR2: SGHRS, YFSETQ. CDR3 length: 15 residues. V dropped 4 bases and J dropped 0 bases, with 8 bases sitting between them. The CDR3 DNA reads TGCGCCAGCAGCCACAGGGCCTCTGGGGCCAACGTCCTGACTTTC. Translated, it gives CASSHRASGANVLTF.